What follows are 9 T cell receptor beta chains derived from one specimen sequenced in a study of shared clonotypes between healthy human individuals (TCRdb year 2020). The library was built by means of the immunoSEQ multiplex PCR assay. Held by TCRdb, this immuneACCESS table contains in-frame sequences only and omits some clones. Under half of the omission traces to an unresolved V gene where checked; the cause of the rest is unknown. The sample table records around 700,000 clones; about two thirds of these occur just once. Around 2% of the sample belongs to the ten largest clones. Sample: memory CD4+ T cells sorted from blood. Sample cell subset or site, as interpreted from the label and publication: CD45RA-negative fraction. These receptor sequences come from a woman aged 25 to 39 in good health.

This clone has just a few counts. This sequence joins TRBV28 and TRBJ1-5; the D is unclear. Germline CDR1 and CDR2: MDHEN and SYDVKM. V was pared by 5 bases and J by 5 bases, with 13 bases between. This CDR3 comprises 14 residues. In DNA form, the CDR3 reads TGTGCCAGCAGTCCTGCCAGTAAGGATCAGCCCCAGCATTTT. Amino acid sequence: CASSPASKDQPQHF.

This rearrangement joins TRBV6-5 to TRBJ1-1; D perhaps matches TRBD1 (6 bases). This CDR3 has 15 residues. Trimming removed 7 bases at V and 0 bases at J, with 15 bases between. CDR1 and CDR2 (germline): MNHEY, SVGAGI. The CDR3: CASTRAGHLNTEAFF. The CDR3 region has the DNA TGTGCCAGCACCCGAGCGGGACACTTGAACACTGAAGCTTTCTTT.

This clone was detected a few times. J is TRBJ2-7 and V is TRBV5-1; possibly TRBD1 or TRBD2 for D (5 bases each). The germline V gene has CDR1 SGHRS and CDR2 YFSETQ. Trimming pared 3 bases from V and 3 bases from J, leaving 13 bases between. The CDR3 has 14 amino acids. CDR3 bases: TGCGCCAGCAGCTCGGGGACGGTGGACTACGAGCAGTACTTC. This translates into CASSSGTVDYEQYF.

The chain recombines TRBV7-2 with TRBJ2-3, with D possibly TRBD2 on 6 matching bases. Germline CDR1 is SGHTA and CDR2 is FQGNSA. Trimming removed 6 bases at V and 3 bases at J, with 19 bases between. The CDR3 loop spans 16 amino acids. CDR3: CASSPTLAFVTDTQYF. The CDR3 DNA reads as TGTGCCAGCAGTCCCACGCTAGCGTTCGTGACAGATACGCAGTATTTT. The full variable domain, completed using reference TRBV7-2 and TRBJ2-3, is GAGVSQSPSNKVTEKGKDVELRCDPISGHTALYWYRQSLGQGLEFLIYFQGNSAPDKSGLPSDRFSAERTGGSVSTLTIQRTQQEDSAVYLCASSPTLAFVTDTQYFGPGTRLTVL.

The V gene is TRBV15, the J gene TRBJ2-7; 9 positions match TRBD2. V was pared by 0 bases and J by 2 bases, with 5 bases of the junction left unmatched. Per the germline V gene, CDR1 is LNHNV and CDR2 is YYDKDF (reference sequence). This CDR3 region has 16 residues. The chain's CDR3 is CATSRDRTSATYEQYF. The CDR3 coding sequence is TGTGCCACCAGCAGAGATAGGACTAGCGCTACCTACGAGCAGTACTTC.

In its sample, this clone was seen once. In DNA form, the CDR3 reads TGTGCCAGCAGTTCCCGCGGTTCGCAGGGAGATACGCAGTATTTT. Amino acid sequence: CASSSRGSQGDTQYF. The chain is built from TRBV27 and TRBJ2-3; perhaps TRBD1 as D (5 bases). V was pared by 4 bases and J by 5 bases, with 16 bases between. CDR3 length: 15 residues. Germline values: CDR1 MNHEY, CDR2 SMNVEV (reference sequence).

This clone was detected only once. This likely traces to a read error, being one base from a far larger clone. The chain carries TRBV25-1 and TRBJ2-6; no firm D call. V shed 4 bases and J shed 2 bases, with 3 bases lying between them. In germline, CDR1 is MGHDK, CDR2 SYGVNS. The CDR3 spans 13 residues. This CDR3 is CASSVAGANVLTF. For the CDR3, the DNA is TGTGCCAGCAGTGTAGCTGGGGCCAACGTCCTGACTTTC.

The chain carries TRBV11-3 and TRBJ1-1, with TRBD1 identical over 10 bases. The CDR3 extends over 14 amino acids. V was clipped by 3 bases and J by 3 bases; unmatched bases: 1. The germline V gene encodes CDR1 SGHNT and CDR2 YENEEA. Here the CDR3 DNA reads TGTGCCAGCAGCTTGACAGGGGGCGACACTGAAGCTTTCTTT. This gives the protein CASSLTGGDTEAFF. The full variable domain, its missing parts supplied by reference TRBV11-3 and TRBJ1-1, is EAGVVQSPRYKIIEKKQPVAFWCNPISGHNTLYWYLQNLGQGPELLIRYENEEAVDDSQLPKDRFSAERLKGVDSTLKIQPAELGDSAVYLCASSLTGGDTEAFFGQGTRLTVV.

The chain couples TRBV19 to TRBJ1-1; a weak D match, TRBD1 (5 bases). Germline V gene data show CDR1 as LNHDA and CDR2 as SQIVND (reference sequence). Trimming shortened V by 5 bases and J by 0 bases, and 10 bases separated the two germline ends. This CDR3 has 14 amino acids. The CDR3 sequence: CASSVGHLNTEAFF. CDR3 DNA sequence: TGTGCCAGTAGTGTAGGACACTTGAACACTGAAGCTTTCTTT.